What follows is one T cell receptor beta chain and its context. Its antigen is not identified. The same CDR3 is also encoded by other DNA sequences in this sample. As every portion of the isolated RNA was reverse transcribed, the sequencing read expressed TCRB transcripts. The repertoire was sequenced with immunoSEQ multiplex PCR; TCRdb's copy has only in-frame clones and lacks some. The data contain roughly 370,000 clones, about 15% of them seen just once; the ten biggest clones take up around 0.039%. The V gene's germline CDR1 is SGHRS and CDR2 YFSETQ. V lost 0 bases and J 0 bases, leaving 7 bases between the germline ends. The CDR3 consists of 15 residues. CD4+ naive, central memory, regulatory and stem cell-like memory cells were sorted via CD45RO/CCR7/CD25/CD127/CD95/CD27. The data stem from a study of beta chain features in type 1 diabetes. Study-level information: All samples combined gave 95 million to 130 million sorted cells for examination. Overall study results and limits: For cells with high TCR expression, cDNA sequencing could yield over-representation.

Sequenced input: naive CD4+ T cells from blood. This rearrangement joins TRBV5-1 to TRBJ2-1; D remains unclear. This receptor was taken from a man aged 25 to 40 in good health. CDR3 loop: CASSLDLSSYNEQFF. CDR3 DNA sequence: TGCGCCAGCAGCTTGGACTTAAGCTCCTACAATGAGCAGTTCTTC.